This TCR beta chain came from a study of fetal regulatory T cell absence and autoimmunity. Clones were read by immunoSEQ multiplex PCR, and TCRdb kept only the in-frame ones, dropping some. The sample yields 95,000 or so clones, more than 70% seen once. Sequencing used pancreas tissue. The sequence derives from a male donor with IPEX syndrome.

The CDR3 is CASSSTGWTTDTQYF. DNA of the CDR3: TGTGCCAGTAGTAGTACAGGGTGGACCACAGATACGCAGTATTTT. The chain carries TRBV19 and TRBJ2-3; D might be TRBD1 (6 bases). V was cut by 4 bases and J by 2 bases, with 13 bases left in between. CDR3 length equals 15 residues. The germline CDR1 and CDR2 sequences are LNHDA and SQIVND (reference sequence).